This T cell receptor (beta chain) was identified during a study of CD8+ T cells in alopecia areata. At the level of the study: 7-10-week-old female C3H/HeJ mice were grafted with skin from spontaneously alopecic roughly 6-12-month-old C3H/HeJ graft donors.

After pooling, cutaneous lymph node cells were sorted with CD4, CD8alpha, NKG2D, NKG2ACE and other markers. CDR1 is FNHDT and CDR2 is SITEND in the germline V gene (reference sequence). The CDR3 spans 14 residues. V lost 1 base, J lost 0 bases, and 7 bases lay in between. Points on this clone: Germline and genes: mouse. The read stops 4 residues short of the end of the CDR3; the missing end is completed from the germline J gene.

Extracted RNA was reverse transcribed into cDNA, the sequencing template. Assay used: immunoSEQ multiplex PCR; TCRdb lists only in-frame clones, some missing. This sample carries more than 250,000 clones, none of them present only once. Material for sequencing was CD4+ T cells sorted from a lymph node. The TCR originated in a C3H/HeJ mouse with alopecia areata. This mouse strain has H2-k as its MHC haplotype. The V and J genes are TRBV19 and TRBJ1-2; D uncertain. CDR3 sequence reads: CASSIMGANSDYTF. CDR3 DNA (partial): TGTGCCAGCAGTATAATGGGTGCAAACTCC.